This entry concerns a single T cell receptor (beta chain). CDR3 length: 14 residues. V lost 4 bases, J lost 2 bases, and 11 bases lay in between. The germline V gene has CDR1 SNHLY and CDR2 FYNNEI. In the original analysis: Counts of nucleated cells, estimated from reference gene primer amplification, were obtained. The protocol was immunoSEQ multiplex PCR, while the TCRdb copy is restricted to in-frame clones and leaves out a portion. Clone size and the V and J calls come from that table; the DNA yielded D and trimming. The sample comprises 48,000 or so clones, 85% of which are singletons, and over 4.5% rests with the top ten. These data come from a study of blood T cell repertoires in COVID-19. Overall study: PBMCs, B-cell-depleted T cells, or T cells were the source of the cDNA or gDNA that made up the material.

The chain links TRBV2 to TRBJ1-2; D remains ambiguous. The receptor was isolated from a woman aged 55-70 years with acute or convalescent COVID-19. Sequences were obtained from peripheral blood. The CDR3 here is CASSVEELNYGYTF. Written as DNA, the CDR3 is TGTGCCAGCAGTGTAGAGGAATTGAACTATGGCTACACCTTC.